The 17 T cell receptor beta chains given below trace back to one sample, sequenced in a study of blood T cell repertoires in COVID-19. Measured with immunoSEQ multiplex PCR; TCRdb has only the in-frame clones, and not every one. The data contain some 97,000 clones, 85% of them singletons. The specimen sequenced was peripheral blood. The source of these receptors is a man in his fifties or sixties with active or convalescent COVID-19.

The J gene is TRBJ2-7, the V gene TRBV30, with 7 bases matching TRBD2. Trimming removed 4 bases from V and 3 bases from J; junction bases left unmatched: 15. CDR3 length: 16 residues. Per germline, CDR1 GTSNPN and CDR2 SVGIG (reference sequence). The CDR3 DNA sequence: TGTGCCTGGACAAGACTTCGGGACTACTATTTCTACGAGCAGTACTTC. It encodes CAWTRLRDYYFYEQYF.

The gene calls are TRBV6-6 and TRBJ1-2; TRBD1 is a possible D gene (6 bases). The V gene lost 6 bases and the J gene lost 8 bases, with 19 bases spanning the gap. This CDR3 is 14 amino acids long. In germline, CDR1 is MNHNY, CDR2 SVGAGI (reference sequence). CDR3 amino acids: CASRKGEGPLGYTF. The CDR3 DNA is TGTGCCAGCAGAAAGGGGGAGGGCCCCTTAGGCTACACCTTC.

V gene TRBV6-5 combines with J gene TRBJ2-7; tentatively, D is TRBD2 (6 bases). CDR3 length: 13 residues. Trimming left V 5 bases short and J 6 bases short, with 14 bases between. From germline, CDR1 is MNHEY and CDR2 SVGAGI. This chain's CDR3 is CASSPGLSGEQYF. The CDR3 DNA sequence: TGTGCCAGCAGTCCAGGACTATCCGGCGAGCAGTACTTC.

The CDR3 sequence: CASSLGTANSPLHF. DNA of the CDR3: TGCGCCAGCAGCTTAGGGACAGCGAATTCACCCCTCCACTTT. The chain couples TRBV5-1 to TRBJ1-6, with 7 bases aligning to TRBD1. Per germline, CDR1 SGHRS and CDR2 YFSETQ. Trimming cost V 2 bases and J 7 bases; bases outside gene matches: 3. The CDR3 contains 14 residues.

The chain uses TRBV12-3 or TRBV12-4 and TRBJ2-2; a possible D gene is TRBD2 (6 bases). The CDR3 extends over 10 amino acids. Trimming stripped 8 bases from V and 9 bases from J, with 7 bases between. The CDR3 reads CASGTRELFF. CDR3 in DNA: TGTGCCAGCGGGACTCGGGAGCTGTTTTTT.

V is TRBV19 and J is TRBJ1-2; D remains ambiguous. Germline-derived CDR1 and CDR2 are LNHDA and SQIVND (reference sequence). Trimming removed 3 bases from V and 8 bases from J, with 13 bases in between. The CDR3 is made up of 13 amino acids. The CDR3 loop is CASSIVQQYGYTF. The CDR3 coding sequence is TGTGCCAGTAGTATCGTTCAACAGTACGGCTACACCTTC.

The J gene is TRBJ2-7, the V gene TRBV7-9; 10 nucleotides line up with TRBD2. The CDR3 sequence is 14 residues long. V was pared by 5 bases and J by 4 bases, with 5 bases of the junction left unmatched. The germline V gene has CDR1 SEHNR and CDR2 FQNEAQ (reference sequence). CDR3 loop: CASSLGLAEYEQYF. CDR3 DNA sequence: TGTGCCAGCAGCCTAGGACTAGCGGAGTACGAGCAGTACTTC.

The chain has TRBV7-3 and TRBJ1-2; 11 bases map to TRBD1. Germline CDR1 and CDR2: SGHTA and FQGTGA. V gave up 5 bases and J gave up 6 bases; unmatched junction bases: 5. The CDR3 has 14 amino acids. In DNA, the CDR3 is TGTGCCAGCAGCGCCACGGGACAGGGGGATGGCTACACCTTC. Its protein is CASSATGQGDGYTF. The variable domain in full, with the rest retrieved from reference TRBV7-3 and TRBJ1-2, is GAGVSQTPSNKVTEKGKYVELRCDPISGHTALYWYRQSLGQGPEFLIYFQGTGAADDSGLPNDRFFAVRPEGSVSTLKIQRTERGDSAVYLCASSATGQGDGYTFGSGTRLTVV.

The chain employs TRBV29-1 and TRBJ1-1; 8 positions agree with TRBD1. The CDR3 loop spans 14 amino acids. Germline lookup yields CDR1 SQVTM and CDR2 ANQGSEA. The ends lost 2 bases at V and 5 bases at J; junction bases unmatched: 7. The CDR3, as DNA: TGCAGCGTTGAAAGGCGGCAGGGGGCGACTGAAGCTTTCTTT. This codes for CSVERRQGATEAFF.

This clone was detected once. This chain links TRBV19 with TRBJ2-1; TRBD2 matches 12 bases. This CDR3 has 16 amino acids. Trimming at V came to 4 bases and at J to 6 bases, leaving 7 bases not matched to a gene. Germline V CDR1 and CDR2: LNHDA, SQIVND (reference sequence). CDR3 in DNA: TGTGCCAGTAGTAGGAGACTAGCGGGAGTGGGCAATGAGCAGTTCTTC. Its protein is CASSRRLAGVGNEQFF.

The rearrangement joins TRBV7-9 to TRBJ2-1; TRBD2 aligns across 8 bases. This CDR3 has 15 amino acids. V was pared by 5 bases and J by 0 bases, with 3 bases of the junction left unmatched. The germline V gene has CDR1 SEHNR and CDR2 FQNEAQ (reference sequence). The CDR3, as DNA: TGTGCCAGCAGCCTTCTAGCGGGCTCCTACAATGAGCAGTTCTTC. Amino acid sequence: CASSLLAGSYNEQFF.

The chain joins TRBV24-1 to TRBJ2-2; tentative D call: TRBD1 (5 bases). From germline, CDR1 is KGHDR and CDR2 SFDVKD. The CDR3 extends over 16 amino acids. Trimming cost V 10 bases and J 2 bases, with 19 bases left between them. DNA for the CDR3: TGTGCCACGTCCTCCCTATCAGGGTTAAACACCGGGGAGCTGTTTTTT. It yields the protein CATSSLSGLNTGELFF.

The chain is built from TRBV11-3 and TRBJ2-1; possibly TRBD2 for D (6 bases). Germline-derived CDR1 and CDR2 are SGHNT and YENEEA. The germline V and J ends were trimmed by 2 bases and 8 bases, with 16 bases remaining between them. The CDR3 is 15 residues long. The CDR3 region is CASSLYAGWGDEQFF. The CDR3 DNA follows: TGTGCCAGCAGCTTATACGCGGGATGGGGCGATGAGCAGTTCTTC.

The chain is built from TRBV24-1 and TRBJ2-1, with D possibly TRBD1 on 6 matching bases. The CDR3 is 16 amino acids. V lost 4 bases, J lost 7 bases, and 19 bases lay in between. Germline V gene data show CDR1 as KGHDR and CDR2 as SFDVKD. The CDR3 sequence: CATSDRASGHLNEQFF. The CDR3 coding sequence is TGTGCCACCAGTGACCGCGCCTCGGGACATTTAAATGAGCAGTTCTTC.

The V call is TRBV7-3, the J call TRBJ2-3; a possible D gene is TRBD2 (6 bases). The germline CDR1 and CDR2 sequences are SGHTA and FQGTGA. This CDR3 is built from 14 residues. V was cut by 5 bases and J by 2 bases, with 11 bases left in between. CDR3 nucleotides: TGTGCCAGCAGCCTTAGCGGCCCCACAGATACGCAGTATTTT. Its translation: CASSLSGPTDTQYF.

For the CDR3, the DNA is TGTGCCAGCAGCTTATTCGAGGCCGAAGCTAACTATGGCTACACCTTC. This codes for CASSLFEAEANYGYTF. The rearrangement uses TRBV7-9 and TRBJ1-2; D unresolved. V lost 2 bases to trimming and J lost 0 bases, with 13 bases between them. Germline V gene sequence: CDR1 SEHNR, CDR2 FQNEAQ (reference sequence). The CDR3 contains 16 residues.

This chain links TRBV11-2 with TRBJ2-3, with 12 bases lining up with TRBD2. The V gene's germline CDR1 is SGHAT and CDR2 FQNNGV. CDR3 length: 16 amino acids. With 3 bases clipped from V and 2 bases from J, the junction kept 3 bases outside the gene matches. The CDR3 DNA is TGTGCCAGCAGCTTCAGACTAGCGGGAGACACAGATACGCAGTATTTT. Translation gives CASSFRLAGDTDTQYF.